Included here is one TCR beta chain sequence, with context. This PCR relied on a set of 60 Vbeta primers and 13 Jbeta primers. Sequenced by immunoSEQ multiplex PCR; TCRdb stores in-frame clones only, minus some. This table has 100,000 to 150,000 clones, roughly 72% appearing once. This record belongs to a study of cytomegalovirus exposure and HLA in healthy donors. V was trimmed by 6 bases and J by 1 base, leaving 18 bases between them. The CDR3 length is 16 residues. From germline, CDR1 is MNHEY and CDR2 SMNVEV (reference sequence). This receptor was obtained from a male donor in good health and CMV-seronegative. Source material: PBMCs. The V gene is TRBV27, the J gene TRBJ1-1; no firm D call. CDR3 in amino acids: CASSLIPGSQNTEAFF. The DNA for the CDR3 is TGTGCCAGCAGCTTAATACCCGGGAGTCAGAACACTGAAGCTTTCTTT.